The T cell receptor (beta chain) under discussion was sequenced for a study of T cell repertoires in ileal Crohn's disease. On the study more broadly: M6 samples are neoterminal ileum biopsies from postoperative colonoscopy.

As concerns this clone: Its antigen is unknown.

Produced via immunoSEQ multiplex PCR; TCRdb's table is partial and in-frame only. Of about 62,000 clones in the sample, less than 90% were seen once. V lost 7 bases and J lost 3, with 9 bases in between. The CDR3 runs 12 residues. Germline CDR1 LNHDA, CDR2 SQIVND (reference sequence). Specified time point: neoterminal ileum biopsy at postoperative endoscopy, about 6 months after surgery. Patients were adults with ileal or ileocolonic Crohn's disease needing resection. Study-wide findings and caveats: Compared with CD4 T cells, sorted CD8 cells carried more expanded clones. Clonal expansions were more frequent in active smokers than non-smokers at surgery.

The sample was ileal tissue. The genes are TRBV19 and TRBJ1-2; D possibly corresponds to TRBD1 (6 bases). The receptor was isolated from an adult with Crohn's disease. As DNA, the CDR3 is TGTGCCAGTACCGACAGGCACTATGGCTACACCTTC. Encoded protein: CASTDRHYGYTF.